The 10 T cell receptor beta chains listed next were all sequenced from one sample in a study of B cell selection in AIRE deficiency. The sorted conventional CD4 T cells were gated as CD4+CD127+. Repertoires were generated with immunoSEQ multiplex PCR, while TCRdb's copy carries only in-frame clones and drops some. The sample consists of under 30,000 clones, approximately 97% of them appearing once. Source material: conventional CD4+ T cells sorted from PBMCs. The receptors stem from a human donor with AIRE deficiency.

The J gene is TRBJ2-7, the V gene TRBV7-2, with a weak D call TRBD2 (6 bases). CDR1 and CDR2 (germline): SGHTA, FQGNSA. Trimming pared 4 bases from V and 7 bases from J, leaving 8 bases between. The CDR3 loop spans 11 amino acids. The CDR3 coding sequence is TGTGCCAGCAGCTGGGGGGAGGAGCAGTACTTC. It encodes CASSWGEEQYF.

The table lists this clone with a count of one. The chain couples TRBV6-5 to TRBJ2-2, with a possible D match to TRBD1 (5 bases). Trimming cost V 4 bases and J 8 bases, with 11 bases left between them. Germline V gene data show CDR1 as MNHEY and CDR2 as SVGAGI. The CDR3 runs to 13 residues. CDR3 bases: TGTGCCAGCAGTTTTCAGGGAATTGGGGAGCTGTTTTTT. Translated, it gives CASSFQGIGELFF.

The rearrangement joins TRBV25-1 to TRBJ1-6; 10 bases fit TRBD1. This CDR3 region has 14 residues. J gave up 10 bases and V 6 bases, and 6 bases lay outside the gene matches. Germline CDR1 MGHDK, CDR2 SYGVNS. CDR3 loop: CASRGTGEMSPLHF. The CDR3, as DNA: TGTGCCAGCAGAGGGACAGGGGAAATGTCACCCCTCCACTTT.

This sequence joins TRBV18 and TRBJ2-1; TRBD2 matches at 12 bases. Germline trimming cut 5 bases from V and 6 bases from J; bases unmatched to any gene: 5. Germline V lookup: CDR1 KGHSH, CDR2 LQKENI. This CDR3 spans 15 amino acids. The CDR3 nucleotides read TGTGCCAGCTCAGATGGACTAGCGGGAAGCAATGAGCAGTTCTTC. Its translation: CASSDGLAGSNEQFF.

This chain joins TRBV28 and TRBJ2-7; a possible D gene is TRBD2 (6 bases). The germline gives CDR1 MDHEN, CDR2 SYDVKM. Between the trimmed V and J ends, which lost 2 bases and 3 bases, there was a span of 11 bases. The CDR3 runs to 14 residues. CDR3 loop: CASSLHGRNYEQYF. CDR3 bases: TGTGCCAGCAGTTTACACGGGAGAAACTACGAGCAGTACTTC.

CDR3 amino acids: CASTGNTIYF. CDR3 DNA: TGTGCCAGCACCGGAAACACCATATATTTT. The chain couples TRBV6-1 to TRBJ1-3, with D uncertain. The V gene lost 7 bases and the J gene lost 4 bases, with 2 bases spanning the gap. The CDR3 totals 10 residues. Germline loops: CDR1 MNHNS, CDR2 SASEGT.

The rearrangement joins TRBV7-2 to TRBJ2-7, with D possibly matching TRBD2 (5 bases). The V end was cut by 4 bases, the J end by 9 bases, with 13 bases between. This CDR3 is built from 12 residues. CDR1 and CDR2 (germline): SGHTA, FQGNSA. The CDR3 DNA reads as TGTGCCAGCAGCTGGGAGAATCGTGGGCAGTACTTC. It yields the protein CASSWENRGQYF.

The J gene is TRBJ2-2, the V gene TRBV7-8; TRBD1 agrees at 8 bases. The CDR3 consists of 15 residues. Germline trimming cut 7 bases from V and 4 bases from J; bases unmatched to any gene: 8. Germline V gene lookup returns CDR1 SGHVS and CDR2 FQNEAQ. The CDR3 DNA is TGTGCCAGCACCCTGACAGGGGTAGGCACCGGGGAGCTGTTTTTT. Its protein product is CASTLTGVGTGELFF.

This chain joins TRBV27 and TRBJ2-1; 9 bases line up with TRBD2. Germline CDR1 MNHEY, CDR2 SMNVEV (reference sequence). V lost 1 base, J lost 4 bases, and 5 bases stayed unmatched. There are 16 residues in the CDR3. CDR3 protein: CASSLYKRGAYNEQFF. CDR3 bases: TGTGCCAGCAGTTTATATAAGCGGGGGGCTTACAATGAGCAGTTCTTC.

The chain recombines TRBV6-6 with TRBJ2-7, with a tentative D call TRBD1 (7 bases). Germline CDR1 is MNHNY and CDR2 is SVGAGI (reference sequence). This CDR3 region has 13 residues. V gave up 5 bases and J gave up 4 bases, with 12 bases separating them. The CDR3 loop is CASSTGDRYEQYF. Here the CDR3 DNA reads TGTGCCAGCAGTACGGGGGACAGATACGAGCAGTACTTC.